This T cell receptor beta chain was recorded in a study of cytomegalovirus exposure and HLA in healthy donors. The CDR3 consists of 12 residues. From germline, CDR1 is SGHNT and CDR2 YYREEE (reference sequence). V was shortened by 1 base and J by 8 bases, with 9 bases between the two germline ends. With regard to this clone: Its specificity is unknown.

PCR primers comprised 60 Vbeta and 13 Jbeta primers. The repertoire was sequenced with immunoSEQ multiplex PCR; TCRdb's copy has only in-frame clones and lacks some. In the table there are some 180,000 clones, about three quarters of which are singletons. Regarding the study as a whole: As immune exposure information, only CMV serostatus was available. Many donors carried some public TCRs, although rarity characterized most TCR sequences.

Sequencing was performed on PBMCs. This receptor was obtained from a man aged 18 to 30 in good health and CMV-seronegative. V gene TRBV5-4 combines with J gene TRBJ1-2; D unresolved. CDR3 DNA sequence: TGTGCCAGCAGCTTGTCTGGCGGCGGCTACACCTTC. It codes for CASSLSGGGYTF.